One sample yielded the 27 T cell receptor beta chains listed below, sequenced in a study of T-cell memory formation after mild COVID-19. Using its own MiXCR run on the 5' RACE reads, TCRdb lists one record per CDR3 protein. Among roughly 480,000 distinct CDR3 sequences listed, approximately 25% were seen once. What was sequenced was PBMCs or a T cell subset sorted from them (not recorded which). The receptors were sampled from an adult woman who had mild COVID-19 (a few samples of this study predate the infection). Cell type and time point are not known.

To note about this clonotype: A much more abundant neighbour one base away suggests this may be a read error. V usage is TRBV20-1 and J usage is TRBJ2-3, with TRBD2 matching 8 bases. There are 15 residues in the CDR3. Germline CDR1 is DFQATT and CDR2 is SNEGSKA (reference sequence). Losses at the gene ends were 7 bases for V and 4 bases for J; bases not matched to a gene: 13. DNA of the CDR3: TGCAGTGGCCACCCTTACGAGCGGGAGCCAGATACGCAGTATTTT. Amino acids: CSGHPYEREPDTQYF.

J is TRBJ2-7 and V is TRBV7-6, with 8 nucleotides matching TRBD2. CDR1 is SGHVS, CDR2 FNYEAQ, per germline. The CDR3 has 16 amino acids. V trimming: 5 bases; J trimming: 0 bases; junction bases outside the gene matches: 9. The CDR3 DNA sequence: TGTGCCAGCAGCCCCAGGCCCGGGAGGGTCTCCTACGAGCAGTACTTC. Translated: CASSPRPGRVSYEQYF.

In this sample, this clonotype turned up a few times. V and J are TRBV29-1 and TRBJ1-1; D ambiguous. CDR3 length: 13 amino acids. V lost 4 bases to trimming and J lost 1 base, with 10 bases between them. Germline V lookup: CDR1 SQVTM, CDR2 ANQGSEA. CDR3 amino acids: CSVVKPENTEAFF. CDR3 DNA: TGCAGCGTTGTTAAACCCGAGAACACTGAAGCTTTCTTT.

This clonotype was counted only a few times. The CDR3 reads CASSSLGRGEPYEQYF. In nucleotides, the CDR3 is TGTGCCAGCAGCTCCCTTGGGAGGGGAGAACCCTACGAGCAGTACTTC. The V call is TRBV27, the J call TRBJ2-7; TRBD2 aligns across 7 bases. V gave up 6 bases and J gave up 2 bases; unmatched junction bases: 13. The CDR3 totals 16 residues. CDR1 is MNHEY, CDR2 SMNVEV, per germline (reference sequence).

The V call is TRBV25-1, the J call TRBJ2-1; TRBD2 matches 11 bases. CDR3 size: 14 residues. CDR1 is MGHDK and CDR2 is SYGVNS in the germline V gene. With 6 bases clipped from V and 9 bases from J, the junction kept 7 bases outside the gene matches. This CDR3 is CASRDSGGAVEQFF. The CDR3 nucleotides read TGTGCCAGCAGGGATAGCGGGGGGGCGGTTGAGCAGTTCTTC. The full variable domain, in which reference TRBV25-1 and TRBJ2-1 provide the parts outside the CDR3, is EADIYQTPRYLVIGTGKKITLECSQTMGHDKMYWYQQDPGMELHLIHYSYGVNSTEKGDLSSESTVSRIRTEHFPLTLESARPSHTSQYLCASRDSGGAVEQFFGPGTRLTVL.

The rearrangement links TRBV15 to TRBJ1-2; D not resolved. Germline V CDR1 and CDR2: LNHNV, YYDKDF (reference sequence). The germline V and J ends were trimmed by 5 bases and 10 bases, with 17 bases remaining between them. This CDR3 contains 13 residues. The CDR3 bases are TGTGCCACCAGCGTCCACGTCAGAGGTATCTACACCTTC. Its protein is CATSVHVRGIYTF. Combining the CDR3 with reference TRBV15 and TRBJ1-2 gives the whole variable domain DAMVIQNPRYQVTQFGKPVTLSCSQTLNHNVMYWYQQKSSQAPKLLFHYYDKDFNNEADTPDNFQSRRPNTSFCFLDIRSPGLGDTAMYLCATSVHVRGIYTFGSGTRLTVV.

This clonotype appeared a few times. The genes are TRBV15 and TRBJ1-1, with 8 bases aligning to TRBD1. Germline V gene data show CDR1 as LNHNV and CDR2 as YYDKDF (reference sequence). After removal of 3 bases from V and 4 bases from J, the junction contained 4 bases not matched to a gene. The CDR3 consists of 14 residues. Here the CDR3 DNA reads TGTGCCACCAGCAGGGACAGGGTGGGCACTGAAGCTTTCTTT. This codes for CATSRDRVGTEAFF.

This clonotype turned up a few times. The chain recombines TRBV4-1 with TRBJ1-2, with D perhaps TRBD1 (5 bases). The CDR3 covers 15 residues. V gave up 2 bases and J gave up 5 bases, with 15 bases separating them. CDR1 is MGHRA, CDR2 YSYEKL, per germline. CDR3 sequence reads: CASSQTGQGKYGYTF. The CDR3 nucleotides are TGCGCCAGCAGCCAAACGGGGCAGGGTAAATATGGCTACACCTTC.

This clonotype came up a few times. The V and J genes are TRBV7-9 and TRBJ2-7; D is unresolved. The germline CDR1 and CDR2 sequences are SEHNR and FQNEAQ (reference sequence). The CDR3 consists of 14 residues. Trimming stripped 4 bases from V and 3 bases from J, with 13 bases between. The CDR3 bases are TGTGCCAGCAGCTCCTACAAGGGAAGCTACGAGCAGTACTTC. Protein: CASSSYKGSYEQYF.

The chain employs TRBV7-9 and TRBJ2-1, with TRBD1 matching over 9 bases. This CDR3 has 20 amino acids. The junction had 20 bases not matched to a gene; V was cut back by 4 bases and J by 4 bases. Per germline, CDR1 SEHNR and CDR2 FQNEAQ (reference sequence). The CDR3 DNA sequence: TGTGCCAGCAGCTCCCTACTACCGGGGACAGGGTCGAGTGTGTACAATGAGCAGTTCTTC. Translation: CASSSLLPGTGSSVYNEQFF.

The chain has TRBV6-5 and TRBJ2-5, with 7 nucleotides matching TRBD2. With V trimmed by 2 bases and J by 5 bases, 5 bases remained unmatched. Germline V gives CDR1 MNHEY, CDR2 SVGAGI. CDR3 length equals 14 residues. In nucleotides, the CDR3 is TGTGCCAGCAGTTACGGACTAGGTGGGGAGACCCAGTACTTC. Its protein is CASSYGLGGETQYF.

V and J are TRBV12-3 or TRBV12-4 and TRBJ1-2, with TRBD1 matching over 7 bases. This CDR3 spans 16 amino acids. The J segment lost 2 bases and the V segment lost 5 bases, leaving 11 bases of the junction unmatched. The CDR3 bases are TGTGCCAGCAGTCGACAGGGATATACGTCCAACTATGGCTACACCTTC. It specifies CASSRQGYTSNYGYTF.

This clonotype was seen more than once but under ten times. The chain is built from TRBV12-3 or TRBV12-4 and TRBJ2-3, with 7 positions matching TRBD1. CDR3 size: 16 residues. V was pared by 4 bases and J by 2 bases, with 9 bases of the junction left unmatched. CDR3: CASSSQTGLVTDTQYF. CDR3 bases: TGTGCCAGCAGTTCCCAGACAGGGTTGGTCACAGATACGCAGTATTTT.

This clonotype was found a few times. V and J are TRBV24-1 and TRBJ2-3; TRBD2 matches at 14 bases. The V gene end was trimmed by 5 bases and the J gene end by 4 bases; junction bases not matched to a gene: 7. The CDR3 has 17 residues. Germline V gives CDR1 KGHDR, CDR2 SFDVKD. CDR3 sequence: CATSVGLAGGTPDTQYF. The CDR3 DNA is TGTGCCACCAGTGTCGGACTAGCGGGGGGAACCCCAGATACGCAGTATTTT.

This clonotype was seen a single time. The CDR3 bases are TGTGCCAGCAGCTTAATCGGCAGATATAGGAATCAGCCCCAGCATTTT. Its translation: CASSLIGRYRNQPQHF. The chain uses TRBV7-3 and TRBJ1-5, with no clear D. In germline, CDR1 is SGHTA, CDR2 FQGTGA. Trimming pared 1 base from V and 4 bases from J, leaving 14 bases between. CDR3 length: 16 residues.

This clonotype has only a few counts. The rearrangement joins TRBV2 to TRBJ2-1, with D possibly being TRBD2 (5 bases). V lost 7 bases to trimming and J lost 4 bases, with 17 bases between them. The CDR3 is 15 amino acids. Per germline, CDR1 SNHLY and CDR2 FYNNEI. CDR3 in DNA: TGTGCCAGCACCCCGGACTCTACGACTTACAATGAGCAGTTCTTC. This sequence encodes CASTPDSTTYNEQFF.

V and J are TRBV7-8 and TRBJ1-2; perhaps TRBD1 as D (5 bases). V was shortened by 3 bases and J by 4 bases, with 12 bases between the two germline ends. The CDR3 is made up of 14 amino acids. CDR1 is SGHVS, CDR2 FQNEAQ, per germline. CDR3 loop: CASSFNRPPYGYTF. CDR3 bases: TGTGCCAGCAGCTTTAACAGGCCCCCCTATGGCTACACCTTC.

The V and J genes are TRBV25-1 and TRBJ2-1; TRBD2 aligns across 7 bases. Trimming removed 4 bases from V and 0 bases from J; junction bases left unmatched: 3. The germline gives CDR1 MGHDK, CDR2 SYGVNS. The CDR3 length is 15 residues. CDR3 in DNA: TGTGCCAGCAGTGCGGCTAGCGGCTCCTACAATGAGCAGTTCTTC. Residues: CASSAASGSYNEQFF. Full variable domain (rest looked up from reference TRBV25-1 and TRBJ2-1): EADIYQTPRYLVIGTGKKITLECSQTMGHDKMYWYQQDPGMELHLIHYSYGVNSTEKGDLSSESTVSRIRTEHFPLTLESARPSHTSQYLCASSAASGSYNEQFFGPGTRLTVL.

There are a few counts of this clonotype. The V and J genes are TRBV15 and TRBJ1-2, with D possibly matching TRBD1 (6 bases). Looked up from germline, CDR1 is LNHNV and CDR2 is YYDKDF (reference sequence). Between the trimmed V and J ends, which lost 6 bases and 5 bases, there was a span of 22 bases. This CDR3 is 16 amino acids long. The CDR3 loop is CATRDANRDYIYGYTF. The CDR3 coding sequence is TGTGCCACCAGAGATGCGAACAGGGACTATATTTATGGCTACACCTTC.

A few counts support this clonotype. The chain couples TRBV20-1 to TRBJ2-1; unclear D gene. CDR1 is DFQATT and CDR2 is SNEGSKA in the germline V gene (reference sequence). The CDR3 is 13 amino acids. The ends were cut back, 3 bases at V and 8 bases at J, with 14 bases in the middle. This CDR3 reads CSARKGSGDEQFF. The CDR3 region has the DNA TGCAGTGCTAGGAAGGGCAGTGGGGATGAGCAGTTCTTC.

The chain joins TRBV4-3 to TRBJ2-1; TRBD2 aligns across 11 bases. Germline V gene data show CDR1 as LGHNA and CDR2 as YSLEER. CDR3 length equals 18 residues. J was trimmed by 7 bases and V by 0 bases; bases with no gene match: 11. The CDR3 loop is CASSQERLAGGLLNEQFF. CDR3 in DNA: TGCGCCAGCAGCCAAGAGAGATTAGCGGGAGGGCTGTTAAATGAGCAGTTCTTC.

The chain has TRBV19 and TRBJ1-5; the D gene is possibly TRBD1 (6 bases). The CDR3 spans 17 residues. Germline loops: CDR1 LNHDA, CDR2 SQIVND (reference sequence). Trimming cost V 5 bases and J 4 bases, with 21 bases left between them. This chain's CDR3 is CASSPRSGAGTNQPQHF. The CDR3 DNA sequence: TGTGCCAGTAGTCCCCGGTCGGGGGCAGGGACTAATCAGCCCCAGCATTTT.

V gene TRBV6-1 combines with J gene TRBJ1-2; no firm D call. CDR3 length: 16 residues. Germline V gene sequence: CDR1 MNHNS, CDR2 SASEGT. Trimming left V 3 bases short and J 3 bases short, with 17 bases between. This chain's CDR3 is CASSDPWLLGDYGYTF. CDR3 bases: TGTGCCAGCAGTGACCCGTGGTTGTTAGGTGACTATGGCTACACCTTC.

J is TRBJ2-3 and V is TRBV11-2; the D is unclear. Germline V gives CDR1 SGHAT, CDR2 FQNNGV. V gave up 5 bases and J gave up 11 bases, with 8 bases separating them. The CDR3 spans 10 residues. The CDR3 DNA follows: TGTGCCAGCAGCCATATTCGGCAGTATTTT. It encodes CASSHIRQYF.

There are many counts of this clonotype. V is TRBV3-1 and J is TRBJ2-7; 7 bases fit TRBD1. This CDR3 is built from 15 residues. Germline loops: CDR1 LGHDT, CDR2 YNNKEL (reference sequence). The V segment lost 1 base and the J segment 7 bases; nucleotides outside the gene matches: 10. The CDR3 protein is CASSQGRGQGREQYF. The DNA for the CDR3 is TGTGCCAGCAGCCAAGGAAGGGGGCAGGGCCGAGAGCAGTACTTC.

This chain joins TRBV5-1 and TRBJ2-3; no firm D call. Germline V gene sequence: CDR1 SGHRS, CDR2 YFSETQ. The CDR3 consists of 17 residues. V was pared by 4 bases and J by 1 base, with 19 bases between. The CDR3 sequence: CASSIGRRADGTDTQYF. The CDR3 DNA reads as TGCGCCAGCAGCATAGGCCGCCGGGCCGATGGCACAGATACGCAGTATTTT.

In its sample, this clonotype was seen a few times. The rearrangement links TRBV12-3 or TRBV12-4 to TRBJ2-3; D remains unclear. This CDR3 has 15 residues. Trimming took off 10 bases at V and 1 base at J, with 18 bases between the two ends. As DNA, the CDR3 is TGTGCCACCCGGCGGCAAAACGTGGGCACAGATACGCAGTATTTT. Translating gives CATRRQNVGTDTQYF.